The rows below give T cell receptor beta chains drawn from one sample of a study of blood T cells in healthy people across ages. TCRdb reprocessed the 5' RACE reads via MiXCR and lists one record per CDR3 protein. The data show roughly 1.5 million distinct CDR3 sequences, with under 55% seen just once and about 3.8% held by the top ten. The material sequenced was blood. The receptor source for this set is a woman younger than 30 in good health. The CDR3 runs from the conserved cysteine through the conserved F or W. A D gene is named only where the DNA matches it firmly. Clone sizes are given selectively: once, few, many, or a class where the clone is expanded.

d_call,clone_size,j_call,v_call,cdr3_nt,cdr3_aa
TRBD2,many,TRBJ2-3,TRBV10-3,TGTGCCATCGCAGCGGGAGGGGCCACAGATACGCAGTATTTT,CAIAAGGATDTQYF
TRBD1,once,TRBJ1-2,TRBV4-1,TGCGCCAGCAGGGGACCTGGGACAGGGTGCGGCTACACCTTC,CASRGPGTGCGYTF
TRBD2,many,TRBJ2-7,TRBV10-3,TGTGCCACCATAGCGGGGGGATCCTACAATGAGCAGTACTTC,CATIAGGSYNEQYF
.,.,TRBJ2-1,TRBV2,TGTGCCAGCAGTGAGGACGAGAGCTCCTACAATGAGCAGTTCTTC,CASSEDESSYNEQFF
.,.,TRBJ1-2,TRBV20-1,TGCAGTGCTAGAGTTACTAGAAAGGGAACGAACTATGGCTACACCTTC,CSARVTRKGTNYGYTF
.,few,TRBJ1-2,TRBV5-1,TGCGCCAGCAGCGAGGACCACTATGGCTACACCTTC,CASSEDHYGYTF
.,.,TRBJ2-6,TRBV2,TGTGCCAGCATCCCCTTGAGGAGCTCTGGGGCCAACGTCCTGACTTTC,CASIPLRSSGANVLTF
TRBD2,few,TRBJ2-1,TRBV6-2/TRBV6-3,TGTGCCAGCAGTTACGAAGAAGCGGGAGGGCCATACAATGAGCAGTTCTTC,CASSYEEAGGPYNEQFF
.,once,TRBJ2-1,TRBV11-2,TGTGCCAGTAGCGAGAGTTCCTACAGCTACAATGAGCAGTTCTTC,CASSESSYSYNEQFF
TRBD1,.,TRBJ2-1,TRBV6-5,TGTGCCAGCACTCGGACAGGGGTCGGCAATGAGCAGTTCTTC,CASTRTGVGNEQFF
.,few,TRBJ2-7,TRBV20-1,TGCAGTGCTAGAACACGGGGGCAGTTTAGCGAGCAGTACTTC,CSARTRGQFSEQYF
.,many,TRBJ2-7,TRBV29-1,TGCAGCGTTGCACCGACGGTTTCCCCCCTCGAGCAGTACTTC,CSVAPTVSPLEQYF
.,few,TRBJ2-7,TRBV29-1,TGCAGCGTCGCTTACGTGGGGCGCGGGGCCTACGAGCAGTACTTC,CSVAYVGRGAYEQYF
TRBD2,.,TRBJ2-1,TRBV7-7,TGTGCTAGCAGCTTGGAGGCTGGCGGGGGGGCCCGTGAGCAGTTCTTC,CASSLEAGGGAREQFF
TRBD2,few,TRBJ2-1,TRBV7-2,TGTGCCAGCAGCTTAGAACTAGCGGGGGGGACGAATGAGCAGTTCTTC,CASSLELAGGTNEQFF
.,.,TRBJ2-7,TRBV29-1,TGCAGCGTTGTTGGAGGGGTGGTTTACAATGAGCAGTACTTC,CSVVGGVVYNEQYF
TRBD2,.,TRBJ2-5,TRBV6-1,TGTGCCAGCAGTGAAGGGTGGGGACTAGCGCCCCGGGAGACCCAGTACTTC,CASSEGWGLAPRETQYF
.,.,TRBJ2-7,TRBV29-1,TGCAGCGTTGAAGATCGTGTACAGGGTCGGGGCTATGAGCAGTACTTC,CSVEDRVQGRGYEQYF
.,.,TRBJ2-3,TRBV12-3/TRBV12-4,TGTGCCAGCAGTGACAGAGTCGCTAGAACAGATACGCAGTATTTT,CASSDRVARTDTQYF
TRBD2,.,TRBJ2-1,TRBV28,TGTGCCAGCAGTTTATGGACTAGCGGGGGGATCTACAATGAGCAGTTCTTC,CASSLWTSGGIYNEQFF
.,few,TRBJ2-1,TRBV4-3,TGCGCCAGCAGCCAGGCCCACAGGGACGAGCAGTTCTTC,CASSQAHRDEQFF
TRBD2,.,TRBJ2-7,TRBV29-1,TGCAGCGTGGGGACTAGCGGGTTTTACGAGCAGTACTTC,CSVGTSGFYEQYF
TRBD2,few,TRBJ2-3,TRBV24-1,TGTGCCACCAGTGATGCGACTAGCTATACGCAGTATTTT,CATSDATSYTQYF
TRBD1,.,TRBJ2-1,TRBV5-1,TGCGCCAGCAGCTTGTGGGGACAGGGGTTAAGGAATGAGCAGTTCTTC,CASSLWGQGLRNEQFF
.,.,TRBJ2-3,TRBV7-9,TGTGCCAGCCCTCCATGGGACCTGGGAAGTGAAGATACGCAGTATTTT,CASPPWDLGSEDTQYF
.,.,TRBJ1-2,TRBV7-6,TGTGCCAGCAGCTTAGCTGCGGAGGTCTATGGCTACACCTTC,CASSLAAEVYGYTF
.,few,TRBJ1-2,TRBV7-9,TGTGCCAGCACCTTTAACGGATATGGCTACACCTTC,CASTFNGYGYTF
.,.,TRBJ1-6,TRBV28,TGTGCCAGCAGTACCGACAGGTCCTTAGGCAATTCACCCCTCCACTTT,CASSTDRSLGNSPLHF
TRBD2,.,TRBJ2-3,TRBV20-1,TGCAGTGCCAGACACCTAGCGGCGCTCTTGAGGAGCACAGATACGCAGTATTTT,CSARHLAALLRSTDTQYF
TRBD1,few,TRBJ2-7,TRBV20-1,TGCAGTGCTAGAGAAAGGGACAGGGCGTCGTACGAGCAGTACTTC,CSARERDRASYEQYF
.,.,TRBJ2-1,TRBV20-1,TGCAGTGCTAGAGACGTAGCGAAAACCTACAATGAGCAGTTCTTC,CSARDVAKTYNEQFF
.,.,TRBJ1-5,TRBV21-1,TGTGCCAGCAGCCCCGGGGTAGGAGCCATCAATCAGCCCCAGCATTTT,CASSPGVGAINQPQHF
.,few,TRBJ2-7,TRBV6-2/TRBV6-3,TGTGCCAGCAGTTTAACGCAGAGTGGAGAGCAGTACTTC,CASSLTQSGEQYF
TRBD2,.,TRBJ2-1,TRBV7-9,TGTGCCAGCAGCTCTAGACTAGCGGGAGGGCCGGGGAATGAGCAGTTCTTC,CASSSRLAGGPGNEQFF
TRBD2,few,TRBJ2-3,TRBV27,TGTGCCAGCAGGACTAGCGGGATGCCAGATACGCAGTATTTT,CASRTSGMPDTQYF
.,.,TRBJ2-3,TRBV3-1,TGTGCCAGCAGCCAACATCAGAAGGTCGGAGCAGAGTATTTT,CASSQHQKVGAEYF
.,.,TRBJ1-2,TRBV30,TGTGCCTGGCTTTCGGACAGCTATGGCTACACCTTC,CAWLSDSYGYTF